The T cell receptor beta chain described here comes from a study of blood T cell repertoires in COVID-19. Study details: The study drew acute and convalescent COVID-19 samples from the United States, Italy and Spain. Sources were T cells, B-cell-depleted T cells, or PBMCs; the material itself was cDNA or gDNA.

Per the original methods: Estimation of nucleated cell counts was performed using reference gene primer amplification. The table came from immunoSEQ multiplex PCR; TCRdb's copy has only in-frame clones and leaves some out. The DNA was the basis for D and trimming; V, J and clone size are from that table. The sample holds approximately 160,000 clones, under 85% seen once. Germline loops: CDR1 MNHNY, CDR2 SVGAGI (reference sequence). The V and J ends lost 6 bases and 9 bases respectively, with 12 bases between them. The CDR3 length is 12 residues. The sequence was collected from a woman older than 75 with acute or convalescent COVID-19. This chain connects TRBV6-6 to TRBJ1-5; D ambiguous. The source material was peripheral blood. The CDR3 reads CASSQAERPQHF. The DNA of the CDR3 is TGTGCCAGCAGCCAAGCGGAACGGCCCCAGCATTTT.